This entry lists 29 T cell receptor beta chains sequenced from one sample in a study of CD8 T cells in Susac syndrome. RNA, at about 0.45 to 1 ug, was reverse transcribed with random hexamers. TCRdb reprocessed the immunoSEQ multiplex PCR reads via MiXCR and lists one record per CDR3 protein. The repertoire includes roughly 170,000 distinct CDR3 sequences, around 93% of them detected once, and more than 0.08% sits in the top ten. The source material was CD4+ T cells from PBMCs. Receptors originate from a human donor with multiple sclerosis.

This clonotype showed up just once. The chain is built from TRBV10-3 and TRBJ2-1; the D is unclear. V was clipped by 6 bases and J by 2 bases, with 11 bases between them. The CDR3 has 14 residues. CDR1 is ENHRY and CDR2 is SYGVKD in the germline V gene. The CDR3 nucleotides are TGTGCCATCAGCGCACAGACTGCCTACAATGAGCAGTTCTTC. As protein: CAISAQTAYNEQFF.

This sequence joins TRBV20-1 and TRBJ2-7; 11 bases are shared with TRBD1. This CDR3 has 15 amino acids. CDR1 is DFQATT and CDR2 is SNEGSKA in the germline V gene (reference sequence). Trimming at V came to 5 bases and at J to 5 bases, leaving 11 bases not matched to a gene. Here the CDR3 DNA reads TGCAGTGCTCGATTTCTGGACAGGGGGCTGAACGAGCAGTACTTC. Residues: CSARFLDRGLNEQYF.

The rearrangement joins TRBV7-2 to TRBJ1-1; D call uncertain. The CDR3 runs 13 residues. V was shortened by 5 bases and J by 1 base, with 8 bases between the two germline ends. Germline CDR1 is SGHTA and CDR2 is FQGNSA. In DNA, the CDR3 is TGTGCCAGCAGCCCAATGGCGAACACTGAAGCTTTCTTT. Its translation is CASSPMANTEAFF. The full variable domain, with the rest looked up from reference TRBV7-2 and TRBJ1-1, is GAGVSQSPSNKVTEKGKDVELRCDPISGHTALYWYRQSLGQGLEFLIYFQGNSAPDKSGLPSDRFSAERTGGSVSTLTIQRTQQEDSAVYLCASSPMANTEAFFGQGTRLTVV.

CDR3 sequence: CASRPTSGTYEQYF. The CDR3 nucleotides are TGTGCCAGCAGACCTACTAGCGGTACCTACGAGCAGTACTTC. The chain recombines TRBV7-2 with TRBJ2-7; 8 bases fit TRBD2. The CDR3 has 14 amino acids. The ends lost 6 bases at V and 2 bases at J; junction bases unmatched: 6. Germline CDR1 SGHTA, CDR2 FQGNSA. Full variable domain (remainder filled in from reference TRBV7-2 and TRBJ2-7): GAGVSQSPSNKVTEKGKDVELRCDPISGHTALYWYRQSLGQGLEFLIYFQGNSAPDKSGLPSDRFSAERTGGSVSTLTIQRTQQEDSAVYLCASRPTSGTYEQYFGPGTRLTVT.

This clonotype showed up just once. The V call is TRBV25-1, the J call TRBJ2-7; 9 bases are shared with TRBD1. CDR1 and CDR2 (germline): MGHDK, SYGVNS. V shed 4 bases, J shed 0 bases, and the junction held 7 bases outside the gene matches. This CDR3 has 16 amino acids. The CDR3 loop is CASSAMGTGNSYEQYF. CDR3 nucleotide sequence: TGTGCCAGCAGTGCCATGGGGACAGGGAACTCCTACGAGCAGTACTTC.

The V call is TRBV20-1, the J call TRBJ2-1, with no clear D. The CDR3 has 14 amino acids. Trimming pared 0 bases from V and 3 bases from J, leaving 9 bases between. The germline gives CDR1 DFQATT, CDR2 SNEGSKA (reference sequence). This chain's CDR3 is CSARDVEHYNEQFF. The CDR3 bases are TGCAGTGCTAGAGATGTTGAGCACTACAATGAGCAGTTCTTC.

This chain connects TRBV19 to TRBJ1-2, with 7 bases that match TRBD1. The CDR3 has 15 residues. Germline CDR1 and CDR2: LNHDA and SQIVND (reference sequence). The ends lost 1 base at V and 4 bases at J; junction bases unmatched: 6. The CDR3 loop is CASSIVGQSFYGYTF. As DNA, the CDR3 is TGTGCCAGTAGTATAGTGGGACAGTCCTTCTATGGCTACACCTTC.

The rearrangement uses TRBV2 and TRBJ2-7; D perhaps matches TRBD2 (6 bases). This CDR3 region has 14 residues. From germline, CDR1 is SNHLY and CDR2 FYNNEI. Trimming stripped 6 bases from V and 2 bases from J, with 14 bases between. The CDR3 region is CASSGRGATYEQYF. The CDR3, as DNA: TGTGCCAGCAGCGGACGCGGGGCCACCTACGAGCAGTACTTC. Drawing the rest from reference TRBV2 and TRBJ2-7, the complete variable domain is EPEVTQTPSHQVTQMGQEVILRCVPISNHLYFYWYRQILGQKVEFLVSFYNNEISEKSEIFDDQFSVERPDGSNFTLKIRSTKLEDSAMYFCASSGRGATYEQYFGPGTRLTVT.

The CDR3: CASSPGTGSMRQPQHF. The CDR3 DNA reads TGTGCCAGCTCACCCGGGACAGGGTCGATGCGGCAGCCCCAGCATTTT. This sequence joins TRBV18 and TRBJ1-5, with 9 nucleotides matching TRBD1. CDR3 length equals 16 residues. V lost 3 bases, J lost 7 bases, and 10 bases stayed unmatched. Germline loops: CDR1 KGHSH, CDR2 LQKENI.

The rearrangement links TRBV24-1 to TRBJ2-7, with D perhaps matching TRBD1 (6 bases). V was trimmed by 5 bases and J by 0 bases, leaving 13 bases between them. The CDR3 is 15 residues long. Germline loops: CDR1 KGHDR, CDR2 SFDVKD. In DNA form, the CDR3 reads TGTGCCACCAGTGGGTCCCAGGGGCCCTCCTACGAGCAGTACTTC. Amino acid sequence: CATSGSQGPSYEQYF.

This sequence joins TRBV6-6 and TRBJ2-7, with D possibly TRBD2 on 5 matching bases. The CDR3 consists of 13 residues. The V gene's germline CDR1 is MNHNY and CDR2 SVGAGI (reference sequence). V was pared by 2 bases and J by 9 bases, with 14 bases between. CDR3 DNA sequence: TGTGCCAGCAGTTACAGTGACCCGGGGTGGCAGTACTTC. Translated: CASSYSDPGWQYF.

The chain is built from TRBV3-1 and TRBJ2-7; D ambiguous. Looked up from germline, CDR1 is LGHDT and CDR2 is YNNKEL (reference sequence). This CDR3 comprises 15 residues. Trimming left V 3 bases short and J 0 bases short, with 12 bases between. The CDR3 DNA follows: TGTGCCAGCAGCCAGGCAGTCATAACCTCCTACGAGCAGTACTTC. Translated: CASSQAVITSYEQYF.

This clonotype was picked up one time. The chain employs TRBV24-1 and TRBJ2-1, with D possibly TRBD2 on 5 matching bases. Trimming took 7 bases from V and 3 from J, leaving 15 bases between them. The germline V gene encodes CDR1 KGHDR and CDR2 SFDVKD. The CDR3 covers 15 residues. CDR3 amino acids: CATSPARGYYNEQFF. The CDR3 nucleotides read TGTGCCACCAGCCCGGCACGGGGATACTACAATGAGCAGTTCTTC.

This sequence joins TRBV9 and TRBJ2-3; TRBD1 agrees at 10 bases. Germline CDR1 and CDR2: SGDLS and YYNGEE. The CDR3 has 15 amino acids. V shed 0 bases, J shed 4 bases, and the junction held 2 bases outside the gene matches. CDR3 in amino acids: CASSVEGTGADTQYF. The CDR3 nucleotides read TGTGCCAGCAGCGTAGAGGGGACAGGGGCAGATACGCAGTATTTT.

The V gene is TRBV2, the J gene TRBJ1-4; unclear D gene. CDR3 length equals 13 residues. V shed 9 bases and J shed 5 bases, with 13 bases lying between them. CDR1 and CDR2 (germline): SNHLY, FYNNEI. The CDR3 protein is CASNRDSNEKLFF. The CDR3 bases are TGTGCCAGTAACAGAGACTCAAATGAAAAACTGTTTTTT.

The rearrangement links TRBV18 to TRBJ2-5, with D hard to call. Germline CDR1 KGHSH, CDR2 LQKENI. Trimming removed 1 base at V and 3 bases at J, with 9 bases between. CDR3 size: 14 residues. The CDR3 protein is CASSPQTEKETQYF. The CDR3 DNA sequence: TGTGCCAGCTCACCACAAACGGAGAAAGAGACCCAGTACTTC.

The chain recombines TRBV20-1 with TRBJ2-7, with D unresolved. V lost 3 bases and J 3 bases, leaving 12 bases between the germline ends. From germline, CDR1 is DFQATT and CDR2 SNEGSKA (reference sequence). The CDR3 is made up of 13 amino acids. The CDR3 sequence is CSASGGPGYEQYF. CDR3 sequence (DNA): TGCAGTGCTAGCGGTGGGCCTGGCTACGAGCAGTACTTC.

The chain links TRBV9 to TRBJ1-4; possible D gene TRBD1, 5 bases. Trimming stripped 1 base from V and 8 bases from J, with 12 bases between. CDR1 and CDR2 (germline): SGDLS, YYNGEE. CDR3 size: 14 residues. CDR3 in DNA: TGTGCCAGCAGCGTAAGCAGGGCTGGCGAAAAACTGTTTTTT. This gives the protein CASSVSRAGEKLFF.

This chain links TRBV25-1 with TRBJ2-1, with 9 bases aligning to TRBD2. V trimming: 1 base; J trimming: 4 bases; junction bases outside the gene matches: 5. Germline V gene lookup returns CDR1 MGHDK and CDR2 SYGVNS. The CDR3 has 16 amino acids. The CDR3 protein is CASSEFLRGGYNEQFF. The CDR3 DNA sequence: TGTGCCAGCAGTGAATTTCTGCGGGGGGGATACAATGAGCAGTTCTTC.

V and J are TRBV30 and TRBJ2-6; 7 bases align to TRBD1. Germline V gives CDR1 GTSNPN, CDR2 SVGIG (reference sequence). V trimming: 7 bases; J trimming: 0 bases; junction bases outside the gene matches: 9. The length of the CDR3 is 16 residues. The DNA of the CDR3 is TGTGCCTCACAGGGGCAGAGAAACTCTGGGGCCAACGTCCTGACTTTC. Amino acids: CASQGQRNSGANVLTF. The full variable domain, rest sourced from reference TRBV30 and TRBJ2-6, is SQTIHQWPATLVQPVGSPLSLECTVEGTSNPNLYWYRQAAGRGLQLLFYSVGIGQISSEVPQNLSASRPQDRQFILSSKKLLLSDSGFYLCASQGQRNSGANVLTFGAGSRLTVL.

This CDR3 is CASSVGLAGTEQYF. The CDR3 DNA follows: TGTGCCAGCAGTGTAGGACTAGCGGGAACCGAGCAGTACTTC. V usage is TRBV2 and J usage is TRBJ2-7; TRBD2 matches 12 bases. V trimming: 4 bases; J trimming: 6 bases; junction bases outside the gene matches: 4. CDR1 is SNHLY and CDR2 is FYNNEI in the germline V gene. This CDR3 has 14 amino acids.

The chain joins TRBV24-1 to TRBJ1-5; D unresolved. CDR3 length: 14 residues. V gave up 4 bases and J gave up 12 bases, with 18 bases separating them. CDR1 and CDR2 (germline): KGHDR, SFDVKD. In DNA, the CDR3 is TGTGCCACCAGTGACCAGGAACGGGCTGCGGGCCAGCATTTT. This encodes CATSDQERAAGQHF.

This chain links TRBV5-1 with TRBJ1-1, with D unresolved. This CDR3 spans 13 amino acids. V dropped 0 bases and J dropped 11 bases, with 14 bases sitting between them. CDR1 and CDR2 from the germline V gene are SGHRS and YFSETQ. In nucleotides, the CDR3 is TGCGCCAGCAGCTTGGCCGCCCAGAGCAGGGCTTTCTTT. This encodes CASSLAAQSRAFF.

As for this clonotype: One junction end does not reproduce the germline sequence, and a read error may be involved. This chain connects TRBV30 to TRBJ2-1; D assignment may be TRBD1 or TRBD2 (6 bases each). The germline V gene encodes CDR1 GTSNPN and CDR2 SVGIG (reference sequence). This CDR3 is 12 amino acids long. This CDR3 is CAWSVGGRYRVF. CDR3 in DNA: TGTGCCTGGAGTGTAGGGGGGAGGTACCGTGTCTTC.

The V and J genes are TRBV19 and TRBJ2-1; 7 nucleotides agree with TRBD1. There are 15 residues in the CDR3. Per germline, CDR1 LNHDA and CDR2 SQIVND (reference sequence). V dropped 4 bases and J dropped 7; count of bases not matched to a gene: 10. CDR3 sequence reads: CASSTPGRQGNEQFF. CDR3 in DNA: TGTGCCAGTAGTACCCCGGGGAGACAGGGAAATGAGCAGTTCTTC.

The chain employs TRBV12-3 or TRBV12-4 and TRBJ2-7; the match to TRBD2 covers 10 bases. J lost 7 bases, V lost 4 bases, and 10 bases had no gene match. The CDR3 is 15 amino acids. This CDR3 reads CASSSSGRASGEQYF. Written as DNA, the CDR3 is TGTGCCAGCAGTTCAAGCGGGAGGGCTTCGGGGGAGCAGTACTTC.

The rearrangement links TRBV20-1 to TRBJ2-5; 10 bases match TRBD2. The germline V gene has CDR1 DFQATT and CDR2 SNEGSKA (reference sequence). V trimming: 5 bases; J trimming: 4 bases; junction bases outside the gene matches: 10. CDR3 size: 15 residues. The CDR3 region has the DNA TGCAGTGCTCTCTCTAGCGGGGGCGATGGAGAGACCCAGTACTTC. Its protein is CSALSSGGDGETQYF.

V is TRBV28 and J is TRBJ2-7, with D possibly matching TRBD1 (6 bases). The CDR3 consists of 14 residues. Germline V gene data show CDR1 as MDHEN and CDR2 as SYDVKM. V lost 6 bases and J lost 2, with 14 bases in between. The CDR3 region has the DNA TGTGCCAGCAGGAGTCAGGGGATCCCCTACGAGCAGTACTTC. Amino acids: CASRSQGIPYEQYF.

The chain combines TRBV20-1 with TRBJ2-1; 11 bases line up with TRBD2. Germline lookup yields CDR1 DFQATT and CDR2 SNEGSKA (reference sequence). Germline trimming cut 1 base from V and 9 bases from J; bases unmatched to any gene: 11. The CDR3 runs to 16 residues. CDR3: CSARGRTSGSKSEQFF. In DNA form, the CDR3 reads TGCAGTGCTAGAGGTCGAACTAGCGGGAGCAAGAGTGAGCAGTTCTTC.